The 22 T cell receptor beta chains reported below all come from one sample, sequenced in a study of early T cells in non-severe SARS-CoV-2 infection (dated by TCRdb to the early 2020s). The library was generated by 5' RACE. Data came from a NextSeq 500. TCRdb passed the public sequencing reads through fastp at Q25 and MiXCR, retaining productive beta sequences. One record per CDR3 amino acid sequence lists the most common genes and DNA. This sample comprises tens of thousands of distinct CDR3 sequences, 5% of them detected only once. The leading ten clones occupy approximately 4.3% of the sample. Sequencing was done on a sample of whole blood. These receptors all stem from an adult who was a healthcare worker with PCR-confirmed SARS-CoV-2 infection or an uninfected control (not recorded which).

This clonotype was picked up many times. The CDR3 sequence: CASSQDQGRGGRNEQFF. DNA for the CDR3: TGTGCCAGCAGCCAAGATCAAGGGAGGGGCGGACGGAATGAGCAGTTCTTC. The V call is TRBV3-1, the J call TRBJ2-1; 7 nucleotides agree with TRBD2. The CDR3 contains 17 residues. Germline-derived CDR1 and CDR2 are LGHDT and YNNKEL (reference sequence). V was pared by 0 bases and J by 7 bases, with 12 bases of the junction left unmatched.

This clonotype was observed a few times. The rearrangement links TRBV2 to TRBJ2-7, with 9 positions matching TRBD1. This CDR3 comprises 14 residues. Looked up from germline, CDR1 is SNHLY and CDR2 is FYNNEI. J gave up 7 bases and V 7 bases, and 11 bases lay outside the gene matches. In DNA, the CDR3 is TGTGCCAGCAAGAAGGGGACAGGGACGAGAGAGCAGTACTTC. As protein: CASKKGTGTREQYF. The complete variable domain, with remaining parts taken from reference TRBV2 and TRBJ2-7, reads EPEVTQTPSHQVTQMGQEVILRCVPISNHLYFYWYRQILGQKVEFLVSFYNNEISEKSEIFDDQFSVERPDGSNFTLKIRSTKLEDSAMYFCASKKGTGTREQYFGPGTRLTVT.

A few counts support this clonotype. The genes are TRBV6-2 or TRBV6-3 and TRBJ2-7; D might be TRBD2 (5 bases). Germline V gene lookup returns CDR1 MNHEY and CDR2 SVGEGT. V gave up 4 bases and J gave up 3 bases, with 22 bases separating them. The CDR3 sequence is 17 residues long. For the CDR3, the DNA is TGTGCCAGCAGTTCGGAGTCAATCAGAGGGCTACGCTACGAGCAGTACTTC. Amino acids: CASSSESIRGLRYEQYF.

The rearrangement joins TRBV4-1 to TRBJ2-3; D remains unclear. V gave up 2 bases and J gave up 2 bases, with 8 bases separating them. Germline V gene data show CDR1 as MGHRA and CDR2 as YSYEKL. This CDR3 has 14 amino acids. The CDR3 reads CASSQTQVTDTQYF. The CDR3 DNA sequence: TGCGCCAGCAGCCAAACACAAGTCACAGATACGCAGTATTTT.

This clonotype is labeled medium-sized. The chain is built from TRBV7-9 and TRBJ1-1, with D perhaps matching TRBD1 (5 bases). This CDR3 is built from 13 residues. Trimming left V 7 bases short and J 1 base short, with 10 bases between. Germline values: CDR1 SEHNR, CDR2 FQNEAQ (reference sequence). CDR3 protein: CASNFQGNTEAFF. CDR3 nucleotide sequence: TGTGCCAGCAATTTTCAGGGGAACACTGAAGCTTTCTTT. Full variable domain (remainder filled in from reference TRBV7-9 and TRBJ1-1): DTGVSQNPRHKITKRGQNVTFRCDPISEHNRLYWYRQTLGQGPEFLTYFQNEAQLEKSRLLSDRFSAERPKGSFSTLEIQRTEQGDSAMYLCASNFQGNTEAFFGQGTRLTVV.

The rearrangement links TRBV4-3 to TRBJ1-3; perhaps TRBD1 as D (5 bases). Trimming left V 3 bases short and J 2 bases short, with 11 bases between. The CDR3 runs 15 residues. Germline loops: CDR1 LGHNA, CDR2 YSLEER. CDR3 DNA sequence: TGCGCCAGCAGCCACGGGACGGGAGCTGGAAACACCATATATTTT. It codes for CASSHGTGAGNTIYF.

This clonotype was counted ten times or more. The CDR3 region is CASSTSQGAYGYTF. The CDR3, as DNA: TGTGCCAGCAGCACCTCACAGGGGGCCTATGGCTACACCTTC. The chain joins TRBV5-5 to TRBJ1-2; 9 nucleotides align to TRBD1. J was trimmed by 4 bases and V by 4 bases; bases with no gene match: 5. CDR3 size: 14 residues. Germline CDR1 and CDR2: SGHKS and YYEKEE (reference sequence).

This clonotype is medium-sized. This chain links TRBV11-2 with TRBJ1-3; no clear D. With 1 base removed from V and 2 bases from J, the gap between germline ends came to 15 bases. Germline assignment: CDR1 SGHAT and CDR2 FQNNGV. This CDR3 has 17 amino acids. DNA of the CDR3: TGTGCCAGCAGCTTAGGAGTAGGAGCCCCCCCTGGAAACACCATATATTTT. Its protein product is CASSLGVGAPPGNTIYF.

This clonotype was seen repeatedly, ten times or more. This chain joins TRBV11-3 and TRBJ2-3; D not resolved. This CDR3 spans 16 amino acids. CDR1 is SGHNT and CDR2 is YENEEA in the germline V gene. The V gene lost 1 base and the J gene lost 3 bases, with 14 bases spanning the gap. Here the CDR3 reads CASSLASGLGTDTQYF. CDR3 sequence (DNA): TGTGCCAGCAGCTTAGCGTCGGGTTTGGGGACAGATACGCAGTATTTT.

About this clonotype: The junction does not match germline at one end; this may be a read error. The chain uses TRBV7-7 and TRBJ2-3; 7 positions agree with TRBD1. Germline assignment: CDR1 SSHAT and CDR2 FNYEAQ (reference sequence). The CDR3 covers 14 residues. The CDR3: CASSLATGMDTQYF. CDR3 DNA sequence: TGTGCTAGCAGCTTAGCGACAGGGATGGATACGCAGTATTTT.

Within the sample, this clonotype is medium-sized. This sequence joins TRBV4-1 and TRBJ2-5; 13 bases are a match to TRBD2. CDR1 and CDR2 (germline): MGHRA, YSYEKL. The CDR3 is 16 amino acids. V dropped 4 bases and J dropped 9; count of bases not matched to a gene: 11. The CDR3 DNA follows: TGCGCCAGCAGCCCCGGACTAGCGGGGGCCGAAGGGGCCCAGTACTTC. Translating gives CASSPGLAGAEGAQYF.

This clonotype was observed at least ten times. The chain has TRBV11-2 and TRBJ2-1; D unresolved. This CDR3 has 18 residues. V lost 1 base, J lost 6 bases, and 22 bases lay in between. Germline V gene data show CDR1 as SGHAT and CDR2 as FQNNGV. The CDR3 is CASSLGHGPPGHTNEQFF. The CDR3 bases are TGTGCCAGCAGCTTAGGCCACGGGCCCCCCGGCCACACCAATGAGCAGTTCTTC.

The chain's CDR3 is CASSLGGTGEAFF. CDR3 coding DNA: TGTGCCAGCAGCTTGGGGGGGACAGGTGAAGCTTTCTTT. The V call is TRBV5-4, the J call TRBJ1-1, with TRBD1 matching over 8 bases. The J segment lost 7 bases and the V segment lost 0 bases, leaving 2 bases of the junction unmatched. CDR3 length: 13 residues. Germline V gene data show CDR1 as SGHNT and CDR2 as YYREEE (reference sequence).

Within the sample, this clonotype is medium-sized (0.01 to 0.1%). This chain links TRBV7-6 with TRBJ1-1, with D tentatively TRBD1 (5 bases). The CDR3 contains 14 residues. In germline, CDR1 is SGHVS, CDR2 FNYEAQ. The V and J ends lost 2 bases and 1 base respectively, with 8 bases between them. The CDR3 DNA is TGTGCCAGCAGCTTACCCACAGGGAACACTGAAGCTTTCTTT. This sequence encodes CASSLPTGNTEAFF.

This clonotype was counted many times. The J gene is TRBJ2-1, the V gene TRBV7-8, with 14 bases identical to TRBD2. The CDR3 runs to 15 residues. J was trimmed by 7 bases and V by 7 bases; bases with no gene match: 6. The germline CDR1 and CDR2 sequences are SGHVS and FQNEAQ. The CDR3 protein is CASMTSGGAVNEQFF. In nucleotides, the CDR3 is TGTGCCAGCATGACTAGCGGGGGGGCCGTAAATGAGCAGTTCTTC.

This clonotype was detected ten times or more. This rearrangement joins TRBV7-2 to TRBJ2-3; 8 bases match TRBD1. J was trimmed by 1 base and V by 3 bases; bases with no gene match: 9. Germline V gives CDR1 SGHTA, CDR2 FQGNSA. This CDR3 is 17 amino acids long. This CDR3 is CASSFPLDRAGTDTQYF. In DNA, the CDR3 is TGTGCCAGCAGCTTCCCCTTGGACAGGGCGGGCACAGATACGCAGTATTTT.

There are many counts of this clonotype. The chain links TRBV28 to TRBJ2-7; D unclear. From germline, CDR1 is MDHEN and CDR2 SYDVKM. This CDR3 comprises 14 residues. Trimming left V 3 bases short and J 2 bases short, with 11 bases between. The CDR3 coding sequence is TGTGCCAGCAGTTTGGCACGGTTACCCTACGAGCAGTACTTC. It translates to CASSLARLPYEQYF. Filled out from reference TRBV28 and TRBJ2-7, the complete variable domain reads DVKVTQSSRYLVKRTGEKVFLECVQDMDHENMFWYRQDPGLGLRLIYFSYDVKMKEKGDIPEGYSVSREKKERFSLILESASTNQTSMYLCASSLARLPYEQYFGPGTRLTVT.

This clonotype showed up many times. Compared with germline, one end of the junction differs, possibly owing to a read error. The chain couples TRBV7-2 to TRBJ1-1, with TRBD1 identical over 7 bases. The CDR3 totals 11 residues. Germline CDR1 and CDR2: SGHTA and FQGNSA. The CDR3 sequence: CASSPGWDRHF. The CDR3 coding sequence is TGTGCCAGCAGCCCGGGGTGGGACAGACACTTT.

The V and J genes are TRBV6-1 and TRBJ2-7, with D perhaps matching TRBD1 (6 bases). V lost 7 bases to trimming and J lost 2 bases, with 15 bases between them. The CDR3 spans 14 residues. The V gene's germline CDR1 is MNHNS and CDR2 SASEGT. The CDR3 loop is CASKTGFDPYEQYF. Written as DNA, the CDR3 is TGTGCCAGCAAAACAGGGTTCGATCCCTACGAGCAGTACTTC.

For the CDR3, the DNA is TGTGCCAGCAGCTTAGGGTGGTACAATGAGCAGTTCTTC. This codes for CASSLGWYNEQFF. This rearrangement joins TRBV11-2 to TRBJ2-1; D gene unclear. The germline CDR1 and CDR2 sequences are SGHAT and FQNNGV. This CDR3 spans 13 amino acids. Deletions cut 1 base from V and 4 bases from J, with 5 bases between.

This rearrangement joins TRBV7-3 to TRBJ1-1, with 7 positions matching TRBD1. From germline, CDR1 is SGHTA and CDR2 FQGTGA. The CDR3 has 13 amino acids. The junction had 5 bases not matched to a gene; V was cut back by 4 bases and J by 6 bases. Written as DNA, the CDR3 is TGTGCCAGCAGCTCAAATACAGGGGCTGAAGCTTTCTTT. This codes for CASSSNTGAEAFF.

This clonotype was seen repeatedly, ten times or more. V is TRBV11-3 and J is TRBJ2-5, with a weak D call TRBD1 (5 bases). The ends were cut back, 0 bases at V and 7 bases at J, with 9 bases in the middle. The CDR3 has 13 residues. In germline, CDR1 is SGHNT, CDR2 YENEEA. The DNA for the CDR3 is TGTGCCAGCAGCTTAGAAGGGGTTGGGACCCAGTACTTC. Its translation is CASSLEGVGTQYF. Supplemented by reference TRBV11-3 and TRBJ2-5, the full variable domain reads EAGVVQSPRYKIIEKKQPVAFWCNPISGHNTLYWYLQNLGQGPELLIRYENEEAVDDSQLPKDRFSAERLKGVDSTLKIQPAELGDSAVYLCASSLEGVGTQYFGPGTRLLVL.